One sample yielded the 20 T cell receptor beta chains listed below, sequenced in a study of T cells in Graves' hyperthyroidism and ophthalmopathy. TCR beta CDR3 regions were amplified from RNA. In the first-round RT-PCR of the TCR CDR3, the HTBI primer set was used. MiXCR was run by TCRdb on the multiplex PCR reads, yielding one entry per CDR3 protein. The sample holds about 560,000 distinct CDR3 sequences, about a sixth seen once. Specimen: blood. Source of these receptors: a woman aged 18-30 years with Graves' hyperthyroidism.

In its sample, this clonotype was seen many times. The chain joins TRBV6-1 to TRBJ2-1; perhaps D is TRBD1 or TRBD2 (5 bases each). Germline CDR1 reads MNHNS; CDR2 reads SASEGT. Trimming removed 5 bases from V and 0 bases from J, with 14 bases in between. The CDR3 sequence is 16 residues long. CDR3 nucleotides: TGTGCCAGCAGTAAGGTGGGGACGAGCTCCTACAATGAGCAGTTCTTC. Amino acid sequence: CASSKVGTSSYNEQFF.

This clonotype was picked up many times. The chain combines TRBV28 with TRBJ2-6, with D possibly being TRBD2 (6 bases). CDR3 size: 14 residues. Germline V gene sequence: CDR1 MDHEN, CDR2 SYDVKM. The germline V and J ends were trimmed by 5 bases and 2 bases, with 7 bases remaining between them. The CDR3 DNA sequence: TGTGCCAGCAGTCGACTAGCTGGGGCCAACGTCCTGACTTTC. It specifies CASSRLAGANVLTF.

This chain joins TRBV30 and TRBJ1-1, with 9 nucleotides matching TRBD1. Trimming removed 3 bases from V and 3 bases from J; junction bases left unmatched: 2. The CDR3 covers 13 residues. CDR1 and CDR2 from the germline V gene are GTSNPN and SVGIG (reference sequence). The CDR3 DNA reads TGTGCCTGGAGGACAGGGGGGTACACTGAAGCTTTCTTT. Protein product: CAWRTGGYTEAFF.

This clonotype was observed at least ten times. This chain uses TRBV12-3 or TRBV12-4 with TRBJ2-5; weak D call: TRBD1 (5 bases). The CDR3 has 13 amino acids. Deletions cut 8 bases from V and 2 bases from J, with 12 bases between. The CDR3 nucleotides are TGTGCCAGCGCCTCCGACAGACAAGAGACCCAGTACTTC. Protein: CASASDRQETQYF.

This clonotype was recorded many times. V gene TRBV11-3 combines with J gene TRBJ2-7; D is tentatively TRBD1 or TRBD2 (6 bases each). The CDR3 contains 15 residues. Trimming removed 4 bases from V and 0 bases from J, with 13 bases in between. CDR1 SGHNT and CDR2 YENEEA come from the germline V gene. The CDR3 DNA sequence: TGTGCCAGCAGCTCGCTAGGGGGACTCTCCTACGAGCAGTACTTC. Protein sequence: CASSSLGGLSYEQYF.

This clonotype was observed many times. The rearrangement uses TRBV2 and TRBJ1-5, with no clear D. This CDR3 has 13 residues. Germline V CDR1 and CDR2: SNHLY, FYNNEI. The V end lost 3 bases, the J end lost 5 bases, and 8 bases lay between the germline ends. CDR3 sequence reads: CASSDRRHQPQHF. The CDR3 DNA follows: TGTGCCAGCAGTGACCGGAGGCATCAGCCCCAGCATTTT.

This clonotype was detected only a few times. The rearrangement links TRBV19 to TRBJ1-5, with D unclear. The CDR3 consists of 18 residues. V was cut by 1 base and J by 0 bases, with 16 bases left in between. In germline, CDR1 is LNHDA, CDR2 SQIVND (reference sequence). This CDR3 reads CASSIVDKALLSNQPQHF. CDR3 DNA: TGTGCCAGTAGTATAGTCGACAAGGCCCTACTTAGCAATCAGCCCCAGCATTTT.

Ten or more counts support this clonotype. The chain is built from TRBV20-1 and TRBJ2-5; 9 bases fit TRBD2. CDR1 is DFQATT, CDR2 SNEGSKA, per germline (reference sequence). Trimming at V came to 1 base and at J to 2 bases, leaving 5 bases not matched to a gene. The CDR3 runs 15 residues. The CDR3 DNA follows: TGCAGTGCTAGAGGGCGGCGGGGGGGACAAGAGACCCAGTACTTC. Translation gives CSARGRRGGQETQYF.

This clonotype was observed a few times. The chain has TRBV7-9 and TRBJ2-7, with 10 bases matching TRBD1. The junction had 15 bases not matched to a gene; V was cut back by 8 bases and J by 2 bases. Germline V gene lookup returns CDR1 SEHNR and CDR2 FQNEAQ (reference sequence). The CDR3 is 17 amino acids. The CDR3 sequence: CASAPRQGARPPYEQYF. CDR3 coding DNA: TGTGCCAGCGCCCCCCGACAGGGGGCCCGACCTCCCTACGAGCAGTACTTC. The variable domain in full, completed from reference TRBV7-9 and TRBJ2-7, reads DTGVSQNPRHKITKRGQNVTFRCDPISEHNRLYWYRQTLGQGPEFLTYFQNEAQLEKSRLLSDRFSAERPKGSFSTLEIQRTEQGDSAMYLCASAPRQGARPPYEQYFGPGTRLTVT.

This clonotype occurred many times. The V gene is TRBV3-1, the J gene TRBJ2-7; D is uncertain. Germline V gene sequence: CDR1 LGHDT, CDR2 YNNKEL (reference sequence). The CDR3 is 11 residues long. Deletions cut 0 bases from V and 5 bases from J, with 2 bases between. The chain's CDR3 is CASSQDHEQYF. CDR3 coding DNA: TGTGCCAGCAGCCAAGACCACGAGCAGTACTTC.

This clonotype was seen only a few times. V and J are TRBV4-1 and TRBJ2-3, with D maybe TRBD2 (5 bases). CDR3 size: 15 residues. Trimming stripped 2 bases from V and 7 bases from J, with 16 bases between. The germline V gene has CDR1 MGHRA and CDR2 YSYEKL. The CDR3 spells CASSQLERSSNTQYF. CDR3 coding DNA: TGCGCCAGCAGCCAACTAGAGCGGTCTAGTAATACGCAGTATTTT.

This clonotype was observed a few times. The chain recombines TRBV10-2 with TRBJ2-3; either TRBD1 or TRBD2 may supply D (5 bases each). Per germline, CDR1 WSHSY and CDR2 SAAADI. CDR3 size: 16 residues. V lost 0 bases and J lost 10, with 20 bases in between. The CDR3 loop is CASSESLAGWRWPQYF. CDR3 DNA sequence: TGCGCCAGCAGTGAGTCGTTGGCAGGGTGGAGGTGGCCGCAGTATTTT.

This clonotype occurred once. This rearrangement joins TRBV5-5 to TRBJ1-2; D not resolved. The CDR3 totals 14 residues. CDR1 and CDR2 (germline): SGHKS, YYEKEE (reference sequence). The ends were cut back, 0 bases at V and 4 bases at J, with 10 bases in the middle. CDR3 DNA: TGTGCCAGCAGCTTGGTTGGGGTGGGCTATGGCTACACCTTC. It is translated as CASSLVGVGYGYTF. The complete variable domain, with remaining parts taken from reference TRBV5-5 and TRBJ1-2, reads DAGVTQSPTHLIKTRGQQVTLRCSPISGHKSVSWYQQVLGQGPQFIFQYYEKEERGRGNFPDRFSARQFPNYSSELNVNALLLGDSALYLCASSLVGVGYGYTFGSGTRLTVV.

This clonotype was observed many times. J is TRBJ1-2 and V is TRBV2; perhaps TRBD1 as D (5 bases). CDR3 length: 13 amino acids. V lost 2 bases to trimming and J lost 7 bases, with 11 bases between them. Germline CDR1 and CDR2: SNHLY and FYNNEI. CDR3 sequence: CASSEQGTGGYTF. DNA of the CDR3: TGTGCCAGCAGTGAACAGGGTACGGGTGGCTACACCTTC.

The chain is built from TRBV20-1 and TRBJ2-7; either TRBD1 or TRBD2 may fit D (5 bases each). This CDR3 has 14 residues. V dropped 6 bases and J dropped 0 bases, with 15 bases sitting between them. CDR1 DFQATT and CDR2 SNEGSKA come from the germline V gene (reference sequence). The CDR3 spells CSATGTVSSYEQYF. The CDR3 nucleotides are TGCAGTGCCACCGGGACGGTGAGCTCCTACGAGCAGTACTTC.

This clonotype was picked up one time. The genes are TRBV15 and TRBJ1-5, with TRBD1 as a possible D gene (6 bases). CDR3 length: 16 residues. Germline V gene lookup returns CDR1 LNHNV and CDR2 YYDKDF (reference sequence). V was pared by 2 bases and J by 4 bases, with 15 bases between. The CDR3 DNA sequence: TGTGCCACCAGCAGACGCCCCAGGACAGCTAATCAGCCCCAGCATTTT. This encodes CATSRRPRTANQPQHF.

The sample holds many counts of this clonotype. The CDR3 coding sequence is TGCAGTGCTAGATCCGACAGGGACTACGAGCAGTACTTC. Translated: CSARSDRDYEQYF. The chain couples TRBV20-1 to TRBJ2-7; 7 positions match TRBD1. Germline CDR1 is DFQATT and CDR2 is SNEGSKA (reference sequence). CDR3 size: 13 residues. J lost 3 bases, V lost 2 bases, and 4 bases had no gene match.

The genes are TRBV18 and TRBJ1-5; 10 bases line up with TRBD1. The germline CDR1 and CDR2 sequences are KGHSH and LQKENI. The junction had 13 bases not matched to a gene; V was cut back by 2 bases and J by 9 bases. The CDR3 runs 17 residues. The CDR3 here is CASSPASGTGVYRPQHF. The CDR3 nucleotides read TGTGCCAGCTCACCAGCCTCCGGGACAGGGGTATATCGGCCCCAGCATTTT.

This rearrangement joins TRBV6-2 or TRBV6-3 to TRBJ2-2, with D possibly called TRBD1 or TRBD2 (5 bases each). Per the germline V gene, CDR1 is MNHEY and CDR2 is SVGEGT. The CDR3 is 11 amino acids. The V end lost 8 bases, the J end lost 8 bases, and 9 bases lay between the germline ends. The CDR3 region has the DNA TGTGCCAGCGGGGACGCGGGGGAGCTGTTTTTT. It specifies CASGDAGELFF.

This clonotype was counted many times. V gene TRBV7-2 combines with J gene TRBJ2-1, with TRBD2 identical over 8 bases. The CDR3 spans 18 residues. Germline assignment: CDR1 SGHTA and CDR2 FQGNSA. V dropped 6 bases and J dropped 0; count of bases not matched to a gene: 13. Here the CDR3 DNA reads TGTGCCAGCAGACCACGGGGGGGCACTCTTCGCTCCTACAATGAGCAGTTCTTC. Its translation: CASRPRGGTLRSYNEQFF.